One T cell receptor (beta chain) is described in this entry. This receptor's antigen is unknown. There are no base qualities to consult, and no much larger clone falls within one base. CDR1 is given as LNHDA and CDR2 as SQIVND, both from the germline V gene (reference sequence). The V end loses 2 bases and the J end loses 7 bases, and a stretch of 11 bases separates them. From cysteine to phenylalanine, the CDR3 is 14 amino acids long. The kept DNA is CDR3 alone, 42 bases in frame from the first base. The cohort consisted of 650 to 850 healthy bone marrow donors. At the time of sampling, every cohort member was nominally healthy, though immune exposures that went unrecorded were likely present. The donor tested CMV seropositive and was one of the 289 seropositive cohort members. A peripheral blood sample was collected from each donor, and TCR beta sequencing was performed on peripheral blood mononuclear cells. Genomic DNA extraction from the blood cell samples was performed with the Qiagen DNeasy Blood Extraction Kit.

The library was prepared using the immunoSEQ multiplex PCR assay. The multiplex PCR relied on a mix of 60 forward primers for TCR Vbeta segments and 13 reverse primers for TCR Jbeta segments. The CDR3 region of rearranged TCR beta genes was amplified from genomic DNA with a multiplex PCR assay. Amplified TCR beta libraries were sequenced as 87-base-pair reads on the Illumina HiSeq System. As for the authors' bioinformatics: A later analysis counted approximately 74 million unique TCR beta chains across the 666 repertoires, and some 11 million of these chains were shared by at least two donors. To remove PCR and sequencing errors, raw reads were error-corrected and collapsed into unique sequences using a nearest-neighbor algorithm that merged closely related sequences. V, D and J gene segments were assigned by aligning CDR3 sequences to IMGT reference sequences. Each retained sequence needed at least a six-nucleotide match to both a V gene segment and a J gene segment. Rearrangements were called productive when the CDR3 lacked stop codons and stayed in frame with V and J; all others were non-productive. CDR3 was defined by IMGT convention, running from the second conserved V-encoded cysteine to the conserved J-encoded phenylalanine. The earlier analysis of fewer than 750 of the donors excluded sequences that lacked an unambiguous match to a single V gene segment. An earlier analysis of under 750 of the donors called V segments functional above 56.7% productive rearrangements and segregating when the between-donor standard deviation exceeded 5%. A statistical classification framework was developed to diagnose cytomegalovirus status using the catalog of TCR beta chain sequences. In a later analysis, TCR nucleotide sequences were compared against IMGT/GENE-DB human TR gene sequences so that V and J genes could be assigned. The TCRdist pipeline was used in a later analysis to assign CDR3 sequences and most-parsimonious VDJ recombination scenarios. In a later analysis, each TCR beta chain was defined by its CDR3 amino acid sequence together with its V-gene family, and reads without a unique V-gene family were excluded. As a way to deal with suspected cross-contamination and a sequencing artifact, a later analysis dropped 500 to 700 nucleotide sequences that were highly shared and had low generation probability. In a later analysis, a clonal expansion index was calculated for each public chain from normalized within-repertoire ranks of inferred template counts. Generation probabilities in a later analysis came from a VDJ recombination model fitted to out-of-frame rearrangements, and those results were checked against IGoR. A later analysis scored TCR-TCR, TCR-HLA and TCR-CMV co-occurrence with hypergeometric tests, applying a repertoire-size bias correction to TCR pairs. False discovery rates were estimated in a later analysis by permuting HLA or CMV assignments 20 times. A later analysis grouped co-occurring TCRs with DBSCAN, adding TCRdist sequence similarity when clustering within HLA-allele-positive subsets. Repertoires with fewer than 30,000 or more than 120,000 public chains were left out of co-occurrence clustering, as were four to six repertoires with anomalous nucleotide sharing. What TCRdb holds here is the immuneACCESS table cut down to in-frame rearrangements. Part of the clones is not present; checked against another copy, under half of the missing clones reflect an unresolved V gene, and the others are unexplained. That table is the source of V, J and clone size, and D and trimming were worked out from the DNA. Present in this sample are about 170,000 clones, 82% of which were seen just once. The top ten clones comprise about 1.4% of the sample.

The data originate from a study of cytomegalovirus exposure and HLA in healthy donors (dated by TCRdb to between 2016 and 2019). Broadly, across the study: According to an earlier analysis of 550 to 750 of the donors, about 180 million T cells yielded over 90 million unique TCR beta sequences and approximately 300 Gb of sequence data. Roughly 300 gigabases of sequencing data and around 85 million unique TCR sequences made up an early release that covered fewer than 650 HLA-typed donors. Among the roughly 400 genotyped donors, approximately 77% belonged to the genetic ancestry cluster associated with self-reported Caucasian donors. The study aimed to test whether signatures of past pathogen exposure could be identified by cataloging public T cell receptors. The T cell repertoires of some 670 subjects were profiled by immunosequencing and related to cytomegalovirus serostatus. Along with the roughly 670-subject first cohort, a separate validation cohort of about 110 different subjects was used. To predict cytomegalovirus infection status, the study combined high-throughput TCR immunosequencing, statistical association of individual TCRs with disease status, and machine learning. A later analysis re-examined previously published TCR beta repertoires from more than 550 donors and added high-resolution HLA genotyping to investigate patterns of TCR occurrence. In the later analysis, no new phenotypic data were used to find candidate immune exposures; instead, reliance was placed on TCR beta sequences and their occurrence across donors. An earlier analysis of around 540 of the donors applied high-throughput TCR beta sequencing to assess whether each TCR beta V gene segment acted as functional or pseudogenic. Donor age, sex, ethnicity and CMV serostatus were collected together with the repertoire data. In a later genetic analysis, genome-wide SNP genotypes for about 55% of the 666 donors were used, and that subset was treated as a discovery cohort. Every discovery cohort repertoire had been produced on one sequencing platform. HLA typing included class I and class II loci at four-digit resolution. Typing coverage differed by locus: A, B, C, DRB1 and DQB1 were typed in roughly 620-630 donors, DQA1 in about 500, DPA1 in around 600, and DPB1 in about 450. A handful of DR-DQ haplotypes were handled as single units for association and clustering because linkage in the cohort was strong. Among 398 genotyped donors of the cohort, an average of roughly 230,000 unique TCR beta nucleotide sequences was sequenced per donor, of which approximately 19% were non-productive. Results the study describes overall, beyond this receptor: In a later analysis, most CMV-associated TCR beta chains were found to appear HLA-restricted, with HLA associations seemingly driven largely by CMV exposure. The classifier was reported to diagnose cytomegalovirus status with high specificity and sensitivity in both the original cohort and the validation cohort. While some public TCRs were present in many individuals, most TCR sequences turned up only very rarely across donors. The presence/absence analyses assumed that sequencing depth was roughly uniform across donors, and that assumption may not be true. A few of the identified cytomegalovirus-associated TCR beta chains were confirmed in vitro to be specific for cytomegalovirus antigens. Immune exposure information for the cohort was limited to CMV serostatus. Some IMGT-functional V segments, including TRBV6-2 and TRBV6-3, could not be distinguished by the 87-base-pair reads and were therefore excluded. In a later analysis, the rate of TCR association differed among HLA loci, with DRB1 alleles having the most associated TCRs and HLA-C alleles having the fewest. A cluster of highly shared sequence variants was judged likely to be a technical artifact of the sequencing pipeline. In this cohort, only TCR beta chains were sequenced, and detectable features were limited by the absence of alpha or paired-chain data. According to a later analysis, parvovirus B19, influenza, CMV and Epstein-Barr virus appeared linked to several top co-occurrence clusters. The study listed 150 to 200 TCR beta chains as associated with cytomegalovirus. Broadly in line with IMGT annotations, most TCR beta V segments showed up in productive rearrangements about 87% or about 30% of the time in an earlier analysis of around 600 of the donors. Because HLA typing was unavailable for some donors at each locus, only the typed subset was used in association tests. A later analysis found that HLA-associated TCR beta chains were more clonally expanded and had lower generation probabilities than equally common non-associated chains. Correlated functional status among segregating V segments might reflect linkage disequilibrium, but an unknown experimental factor could not be ruled out. The earlier analysis of 587 of the donors excluded some 15 rarely observed V segments, including chromosome 9 orphons, because counts were too low. In a later genetic analysis, fewer N-insertions in productive TCRs were reported among donors in an Asian-associated ancestry cluster than the roughly 700-donor mean. The authors suggested that the approach could potentially be extended to other disease states and immunological phenotypes. At a false discovery rate of 0.05, a later analysis linked fewer than 20,000 TCR beta sequences to specific HLA alleles. A further reported finding was that TCR beta sequences accurately predicted the HLA-A and HLA-B alleles for most subjects in the first cohort. V-gene and J-gene trimming of TCR beta chains was associated with a missense DCLRE1C variant in a later genetic analysis, and the association was replicated in an independent cohort. When HLA alleles, especially DR and DQ, strongly co-occurred, attributing TCR associations to individual alleles was difficult.

This receptor chain uses TRBV19 and TRBJ2-2, with TRBD2 as a weak D call on 5 bases. The TCR originated in a girl under 18 in good health and CMV-seropositive. The sequenced sample was PBMCs. The DNA sequence follows: TGTGCCAGTAGTATACAGTCGGGGATCGGGGAGCTGTTTTTT. This yields the protein CASSIQSGIGELFF.